The rows below give T cell receptor beta chains drawn from one sample of a study of sequential checkpoint blockade in melanoma. The data were produced by immunoSEQ multiplex PCR, yet TCRdb's version contains in-frame clones alone and is incomplete. The repertoire holds approximately 2,500 clones, with under 25% as singletons. The sample was tumor tissue (inferred from file names), taken from a patient given nivolumab and ipilimumab in sequence. These receptors were collected from a human donor with melanoma. The CDR3 runs from the conserved cysteine through the conserved F or W. The D gene is left open where the match is weak. Part of the rows lack a size; the others show once, few, many or a class for expanded clones.

d_call j_call v_call clone_size cdr3_aa cdr3_nt
TRBD1 TRBJ1-2 TRBV28 NA CASSFLTGGVGYTF TGTGCCAGCAGTTTTCTCACAGGGGGGGTTGGCTACACCTTC
NA TRBJ1-3 TRBV9 NA CASSVGPWGPGNTIYF TGTGCCAGCAGCGTAGGCCCATGGGGGCCTGGAAACACCATATATTTT
NA TRBJ1-1 TRBV7-4 few CASSLGSAVGAFF TGTGCCAGCAGCTTAGGATCGGCCGTTGGAGCTTTCTTT
NA TRBJ2-6 TRBV6-8 few CASCRGIRAGANVLTF TGTGCCAGCTGCCGCGGGATCCGGGCTGGGGCCAACGTCCTGACTTTC
TRBD2 TRBJ2-1 TRBV11-3 medium-sized CASSALPPGTNNEQFF TGTGCCAGCAGCGCCCTACCCCCGGGGACTAACAATGAGCAGTTCTTC
TRBD2 TRBJ2-2 TRBV11-3 many CASSFGVAGVAGELFF TGTGCCAGCAGCTTCGGGGTAGCGGGAGTTGCCGGGGAGCTGTTTTTT
NA TRBJ1-4 TRBV11-3 medium-sized CASSTPRDGNEKLFF TGTGCCAGCAGCACACCACGGGACGGCAATGAAAAACTGTTTTTT
TRBD2 TRBJ2-1 TRBV6-8 NA CASSRSGREQFF TGTGCCAGCAGTCGTAGCGGGAGGGAGCAGTTCTTC
NA TRBJ1-1 TRBV11-3 medium-sized CASSLEEIYSEAFF TGTGCCAGCAGCTTGGAAGAGATTTATTCTGAAGCTTTCTTT
NA TRBJ2-2 TRBV28 few CASRVVGAGELFF TGTGCCAGTAGGGTGGTGGGTGCCGGGGAGCTGTTTTTT
NA TRBJ2-7 TRBV6-8 NA CASSKEQGSGSYEQYF TGTGCCAGCAGCAAAGAACAGGGTAGTGGGTCCTACGAGCAGTACTTC